This T cell receptor (beta chain) came from a study of human T cells and chemical hapten exposure. This clonotype came up many times. TCRdb reanalysed the RACE reads using MiXCR and keeps one entry per CDR3 protein. The profile shows roughly 380,000 distinct CDR3 sequences, 4.8% of them singletons. V dropped 2 bases and J dropped 8 bases, with 6 bases sitting between them. CDR1 ENHRY and CDR2 SYGVKD come from the germline V gene. The CDR3 covers 11 residues. Time point given: patch test 1, 2 weeks after DPC sensitization. Stated treatment: therapeutic diphenylcyclopropenone sensitization with weekly scalp DPC.

This clonotype was sampled from a woman aged 50 to 60 with alopecia areata. Some clones in this sample may be carry-over from other donors' samples. The chain is built from TRBV10-3 and TRBJ1-2; D uncertain. Material: whole blood, obtained in connection with sensitization to the hapten diphenylcyclopropenone (DPC). The CDR3 coding sequence is TGTGCCATCAGTGAGGATGAAGGCTACACCTTC. Protein sequence: CAISEDEGYTF.